These 28 T cell receptor beta chains originate from one sample sequenced in a study of blood T cells in healthy people across ages (dated by TCRdb to between 2015 and 2016). Libraries were built with 5' RACE. TCRdb shows the sequencer as Illumina HiSeq 2500. A second about 7 to 11 cycle PCR used a sample-barcoded 5' primer and a J-beta primer mix. Using fastp trimming at Q25 and MiXCR clonotype assembly, TCRdb reanalyzed the public sequencing data and kept in-frame beta chains. Duplicate CDR3 protein sequences are folded into a single record with the most common DNA and genes. Within this sample are about 1.6 million distinct CDR3 sequences, with approximately 32% of them counted one time only. Roughly 10% of the sample is taken by the ten largest. Material: blood. Receptors were obtained from a woman aged 25-40 years in good health.

This chain joins TRBV11-2 and TRBJ2-7, with 7 nucleotides matching TRBD1. Losses at the gene ends were 2 bases for V and 2 bases for J; bases not matched to a gene: 12. This CDR3 contains 17 residues. CDR1 is SGHAT and CDR2 is FQNNGV in the germline V gene. The CDR3 here is CASSLTPGQPETYEQYF. In DNA, the CDR3 is TGTGCCAGCAGCTTAACGCCGGGACAGCCCGAAACCTACGAGCAGTACTTC.

This clonotype showed up many times. The chain uses TRBV12-3 or TRBV12-4 and TRBJ1-2; TRBD1 matches at 9 bases. This CDR3 comprises 14 residues. V was pared by 2 bases and J by 7 bases, with 5 bases of the junction left unmatched. CDR3 nucleotide sequence: TGTGCCAGCAGTTTATGGGACAGGGCTGCTGGCTACACCTTC. This gives the protein CASSLWDRAAGYTF.

V usage is TRBV6-2 or TRBV6-3 and J usage is TRBJ2-1; 8 bases map to TRBD1. V lost 8 bases and J lost 7; bases outside the gene matches: 13. The CDR3 consists of 15 residues. Germline V gene lookup returns CDR1 MNHEY and CDR2 SVGEGT. The CDR3 sequence: CASGPQGAVWNEQFF. The CDR3 DNA is TGTGCCAGCGGACCGCAGGGGGCCGTTTGGAATGAGCAGTTCTTC.

The chain uses TRBV9 and TRBJ1-2; D remains unclear. V lost 0 bases and J lost 2, with 5 bases in between. The length of the CDR3 is 13 residues. Germline V gene lookup returns CDR1 SGDLS and CDR2 YYNGEE. The CDR3 spells CASSVAQNYGYTF. In DNA, the CDR3 is TGTGCCAGCAGCGTAGCACAGAACTATGGCTACACCTTC.

The chain couples TRBV3-1 to TRBJ2-1; TRBD2 aligns across 13 bases. Trimming cost V 3 bases and J 5 bases; bases outside gene matches: 7. Germline CDR1 is LGHDT and CDR2 is YNNKEL (reference sequence). The CDR3 is 17 amino acids. The CDR3 spells CASSQGPGTSGDNEQFF. CDR3 coding DNA: TGTGCCAGCAGCCAGGGCCCCGGGACTAGCGGGGACAATGAGCAGTTCTTC.

The genes are TRBV7-9 and TRBJ2-3; either TRBD1 or TRBD2 may fit D (6 bases each). V was pared by 0 bases and J by 8 bases, with 21 bases between. The CDR3 runs 17 residues. Germline values: CDR1 SEHNR, CDR2 FQNEAQ (reference sequence). The CDR3 DNA follows: TGTGCCAGCAGCTTAGCGGGGGCATCGCGGGGAAGACGTACGCAGTATTTT. Amino acid sequence: CASSLAGASRGRRTQYF.

This clonotype came up a few times. The V call is TRBV2, the J call TRBJ2-5, with a possible D match to TRBD1 (5 bases). The V end lost 6 bases, the J end lost 5 bases, and 19 bases lay between the germline ends. The CDR3 totals 15 residues. The germline CDR1 and CDR2 sequences are SNHLY and FYNNEI. CDR3 amino acids: CASSETVSGSETQYF. The DNA of the CDR3 is TGTGCCAGCAGCGAGACAGTGTCAGGGTCCGAGACCCAGTACTTC.

The V and J genes are TRBV2 and TRBJ1-2; 7 bases match TRBD1. Germline CDR1 is SNHLY and CDR2 is FYNNEI. The CDR3 is 13 residues long. The trim removed 3 bases at V and 7 bases at J, leaving 5 bases unmatched. The CDR3 bases are TGTGCCAGCAGTGAGATAAAGGGGGCTGGCTACACCTTC. Protein sequence: CASSEIKGAGYTF.

As regards this clonotype: A far larger clone lies a single base away; this is likely a read error. V and J are TRBV4-1 and TRBJ2-7, with D uncertain. Germline lookup yields CDR1 MGHRA and CDR2 YSYEKL. The CDR3 contains 13 residues. Trimming stripped 1 base from V and 2 bases from J, with 6 bases between. CDR3 DNA sequence: TGCGCCAGCAGCCAAGGGCCAGCCTACGAGCAGTACTTC. Amino acid sequence: CASSQGPAYEQYF.

The chain recombines TRBV20-1 with TRBJ2-2; 11 nucleotides align to TRBD2. The CDR3 spans 14 residues. J was trimmed by 8 bases and V by 3 bases; bases with no gene match: 5. Germline CDR1 is DFQATT and CDR2 is SNEGSKA (reference sequence). CDR3 in amino acids: CSASLTSGSGELFF. For the CDR3, the DNA is TGCAGTGCTAGCCTCACTAGCGGGAGTGGGGAGCTGTTTTTT.

This clonotype was observed many times. This chain uses TRBV7-9 with TRBJ1-1; tentatively, D is TRBD1 (5 bases). Germline assignment: CDR1 SEHNR and CDR2 FQNEAQ (reference sequence). The V end lost 3 bases, the J end lost 1 base, and 9 bases lay between the germline ends. The CDR3 is 14 residues long. The CDR3 region is CASSLGLENTEAFF. Written as DNA, the CDR3 is TGTGCCAGCAGCTTGGGACTGGAGAACACTGAAGCTTTCTTT.

The gene calls are TRBV7-9 and TRBJ2-1; no reliable D call. The germline V and J ends were trimmed by 1 base and 2 bases, with 9 bases remaining between them. Per germline, CDR1 SEHNR and CDR2 FQNEAQ (reference sequence). The CDR3 has 15 amino acids. The CDR3 loop reads CASSLGATTYNEQFF. The CDR3 DNA reads TGTGCCAGCAGCTTAGGGGCCACCACCTACAATGAGCAGTTCTTC.

This clonotype was found a few times. The chain employs TRBV4-1 and TRBJ2-5; D unclear. The V and J ends lost 5 bases and 1 base respectively, with 14 bases between them. The CDR3 has 15 amino acids. CDR1 and CDR2 from the germline V gene are MGHRA and YSYEKL. The CDR3 loop is CASSSFYSSQETQYF. The DNA for the CDR3 is TGCGCCAGCAGCTCCTTCTACTCTTCCCAAGAGACCCAGTACTTC.

The chain carries TRBV12-3 or TRBV12-4 and TRBJ2-1, with 7 bases matching TRBD2. This CDR3 is built from 15 residues. V trimming: 5 bases; J trimming: 7 bases; junction bases outside the gene matches: 11. The CDR3 reads CASSLLQRGTNEQFF. The CDR3 DNA sequence: TGTGCCAGCAGTCTCCTACAGCGGGGAACAAATGAGCAGTTCTTC.

This clonotype was picked up a small number of times. The chain has TRBV4-1 and TRBJ1-1, with TRBD1 matching 7 bases. The CDR3 has 15 residues. Germline loops: CDR1 MGHRA, CDR2 YSYEKL. Germline trimming cut 1 base from V and 4 bases from J; bases unmatched to any gene: 6. DNA of the CDR3: TGCGCCAGCAGCCAAGTAGGGGGCAGGAGCACTGAAGCTTTCTTT. Amino acids: CASSQVGGRSTEAFF.

This clonotype showed up just a few times. The rearrangement links TRBV7-2 to TRBJ2-3, with 8 positions matching TRBD1. This CDR3 has 16 amino acids. V gave up 4 bases and J gave up 3 bases; unmatched junction bases: 9. Germline V gene lookup returns CDR1 SGHTA and CDR2 FQGNSA. CDR3 residues: CASSSRTGFGTDTQYF. Here the CDR3 DNA reads TGTGCCAGCAGCTCCCGGACAGGGTTTGGAACAGATACGCAGTATTTT.

This clonotype was recorded only once. The chain employs TRBV7-3 and TRBJ1-2; TRBD1 is a possible D gene (5 bases). The CDR3 sequence is 13 residues long. V lost 7 bases and J lost 12, with 21 bases in between. Looked up from germline, CDR1 is SGHTA and CDR2 is FQGTGA. CDR3 in amino acids: CASTDSSLVSHTF. DNA for the CDR3: TGTGCCAGCACCGACAGCAGCTTAGTATCTCACACCTTC.

This clonotype was found a few times. The rearrangement joins TRBV27 to TRBJ2-7; D is unclear. This CDR3 is 16 amino acids long. V lost 3 bases and J 0 bases, leaving 15 bases between the germline ends. CDR1 and CDR2 from the germline V gene are MNHEY and SMNVEV (reference sequence). The CDR3 sequence: CASSFGPAFSSYEQYF. As DNA, the CDR3 is TGTGCCAGCAGTTTCGGGCCAGCATTTAGCTCCTACGAGCAGTACTTC.

The chain carries TRBV6-6 and TRBJ2-3, with a tentative D call TRBD2 (6 bases). This CDR3 has 13 residues. Trimming stripped 0 bases from V and 5 bases from J, with 6 bases between. The germline V gene encodes CDR1 MNHNY and CDR2 SVGAGI (reference sequence). DNA for the CDR3: TGTGCCAGCAGTTACTCGGAGGGAGATACGCAGTATTTT. Translation gives CASSYSEGDTQYF.

V usage is TRBV27 and J usage is TRBJ2-7; TRBD1 agrees at 9 bases. Germline V lookup: CDR1 MNHEY, CDR2 SMNVEV (reference sequence). This CDR3 is 15 amino acids long. The junction had 10 bases not matched to a gene; V was cut back by 5 bases and J by 5 bases. This chain's CDR3 is CASSILTGGSNEQYF. CDR3 nucleotide sequence: TGTGCCAGCAGTATACTGACAGGGGGGTCAAACGAGCAGTACTTC.

As to this clonotype: Given a much more abundant clone one base away, this may be a read error. The V call is TRBV6-6, the J call TRBJ2-5, with D maybe TRBD1 (5 bases). The V end was cut by 0 bases, the J end by 11 bases, with 19 bases between. The CDR3 spans 15 residues. From germline, CDR1 is MNHNY and CDR2 SVGAGI (reference sequence). DNA for the CDR3: TGTGCCAGCAGTTACTCGACGAAGGGGTTCAATGAGCAGTACTTC. Protein sequence: CASSYSTKGFNEQYF.

This clonotype was counted at least ten times. The chain employs TRBV12-3 or TRBV12-4 and TRBJ2-6; no firm D call. Trimming pared 5 bases from V and 2 bases from J, leaving 4 bases between. The CDR3 extends over 13 amino acids. CDR3 residues: CASSEPGANVLTF. CDR3 coding DNA: TGTGCCAGCAGTGAGCCTGGGGCCAACGTCCTGACTTTC.

This clonotype has more than one count but fewer than ten. V is TRBV20-1 and J is TRBJ1-5; tentatively, D is TRBD1 (6 bases). The CDR3 has 15 amino acids. V shed 5 bases and J shed 5 bases, with 19 bases lying between them. Germline CDR1 is DFQATT and CDR2 is SNEGSKA (reference sequence). The CDR3 bases are TGCAGTGCTCCCCGAAACGGACAGAGAGATCAGCCCCAGCATTTT. It yields the protein CSAPRNGQRDQPQHF.

The rearrangement joins TRBV4-1 to TRBJ1-3; D is undetermined. CDR1 and CDR2 from the germline V gene are MGHRA and YSYEKL. V was shortened by 0 bases and J by 0 bases, with 6 bases between the two germline ends. The CDR3 extends over 15 amino acids. CDR3 amino acids: CASSQDTISGNTIYF. The DNA for the CDR3 is TGCGCCAGCAGCCAAGATACAATCTCTGGAAACACCATATATTTT.

A remark on this clonotype: Sequence at one end of the junction differs from germline and may be a read error. The rearrangement uses TRBV3-1 and TRBJ2-7; D possibly corresponds to TRBD2 (6 bases). Germline CDR1 reads LGHDT; CDR2 reads YNNKEL (reference sequence). CDR3 length: 13 amino acids. The DNA of the CDR3 is TGTGCCGGCAGCCAAGAGCGGGCGTACGAGCAGTACTTC. Protein product: CAGSQERAYEQYF.

Here the CDR3 reads CASSYSPGANYGYTF. In nucleotides, the CDR3 is TGTGCCAGCAGTTACTCGCCGGGCGCAAACTATGGCTACACCTTC. V gene TRBV6-5 combines with J gene TRBJ1-2; D unclear. This CDR3 spans 15 amino acids. Looked up from germline, CDR1 is MNHEY and CDR2 is SVGAGI. Between the trimmed V and J ends, which lost 0 bases and 2 bases, there was a span of 10 bases.

This clonotype was observed at least ten times. The genes are TRBV4-1 and TRBJ2-7, with 8 bases aligning to TRBD1. V shed 3 bases and J 0 bases; nucleotides not matched to a gene: 7. The CDR3 is 16 residues long. Germline V CDR1 and CDR2: MGHRA, YSYEKL. CDR3 in amino acids: CASSQGQVGSSYEQYF. Written as DNA, the CDR3 is TGCGCCAGCAGCCAGGGACAGGTTGGTAGCTCCTACGAGCAGTACTTC.

As DNA, the CDR3 is TGTGCCAGCAGCCAAGGGGACAGGGGGCTTAGCAATCAGCCCCAGCATTTT. Translated, it gives CASSQGDRGLSNQPQHF. V is TRBV6-2 or TRBV6-3 and J is TRBJ1-5; 12 bases agree with TRBD1. The CDR3 runs 17 residues. The ends lost 6 bases at V and 0 bases at J; junction bases unmatched: 6. CDR1 and CDR2 (germline): MNHEY, SVGEGT.